Below, 6 T cell receptor beta chains from the same sample are listed, as sequenced in a study of T-cell memory formation after mild COVID-19. One entry per CDR3 protein results from TCRdb running MiXCR on the 5' RACE reads. This table has about 130,000 distinct CDR3 sequences, about 6% appearing once. The sample taken for sequencing was PBMCs or a T cell subset sorted from them (not recorded which). These receptors all stem from an adult woman who had mild COVID-19 (a few samples of this study predate the infection). Cell type and time point are not known.

The chain joins TRBV19 to TRBJ1-1, with D unresolved. This CDR3 spans 13 amino acids. Trimming shortened V by 1 base and J by 11 bases, and 14 bases separated the two germline ends. Germline loops: CDR1 LNHDA, CDR2 SQIVND (reference sequence). The CDR3 here is CASSIVAGSEAFF. The CDR3 coding sequence is TGTGCCAGTAGTATAGTTGCCGGTTCGGAGGCTTTCTTT.

This chain connects TRBV20-1 to TRBJ2-3; 9 bases map to TRBD2. CDR3 length: 11 amino acids. Germline loops: CDR1 DFQATT, CDR2 SNEGSKA (reference sequence). V dropped 7 bases and J dropped 4; count of bases not matched to a gene: 0. The CDR3 nucleotides read TGCAGTGGCGGGAGGGCAGATACGCAGTATTTT. Its translation: CSGGRADTQYF.

The genes are TRBV5-1 and TRBJ1-6; 7 positions agree with TRBD1. V dropped 1 base and J dropped 7; count of bases not matched to a gene: 5. The germline V gene has CDR1 SGHRS and CDR2 YFSETQ. The CDR3 extends over 15 amino acids. The CDR3 DNA is TGCGCCAGCAGCTTGTCGGCAGGGGGAAATTCACCCCTCCACTTT. As protein: CASSLSAGGNSPLHF.

This clonotype was observed many times. The chain links TRBV12-3 or TRBV12-4 to TRBJ2-7; 7 bases agree with TRBD1. The trim removed 5 bases at V and 1 base at J, leaving 5 bases unmatched. This CDR3 is built from 14 residues. The CDR3 DNA sequence: TGTGCCAGCAGTACCTGGGACAGTTCCTACGAGCAGTACTTC. It is translated as CASSTWDSSYEQYF.

In this sample, this clonotype turned up a few times. V usage is TRBV2 and J usage is TRBJ1-6; tentatively, D is TRBD1 (6 bases). CDR3 size: 15 residues. From germline, CDR1 is SNHLY and CDR2 FYNNEI. Trimming removed 4 bases from V and 9 bases from J, with 16 bases in between. DNA of the CDR3: TGTGCCAGCAGTGTTTCGGGGGGCGGCGGTTCACCCCTCCACTTT. Its translation: CASSVSGGGGSPLHF.

The chain has TRBV7-8 and TRBJ1-2, with D possibly TRBD1 on 6 matching bases. This CDR3 comprises 14 residues. The ends were cut back, 1 base at V and 7 bases at J, with 13 bases in the middle. CDR1 is SGHVS, CDR2 FQNEAQ, per germline. DNA for the CDR3: TGTGCCAGCAGCTTAGAACAGGGAATAGGTGGCTACACCTTC. It encodes CASSLEQGIGGYTF.